Listed below are T cell receptor beta chains from one sample, sequenced in a study of spatial heterogeneity in lung cancer. TCRdb reprocessed the 5' RACE reads via MiXCR and lists one record per CDR3 protein. The sample consists of about 6,900 distinct CDR3 sequences, less than 3.5% of them appearing once. Sample: lung tumor tissue, taken at surgery. These receptors came from a male donor with early-stage non-small cell lung cancer. CDR3s include the opening cysteine and the closing phenylalanine or tryptophan. A D gene is named only where the DNA matches it firmly. Part of the rows lack a size; the others show once, few, many or a class for expanded clones.

many	TRBD2	TRBV7-3	TRBJ2-2	TGTGCCAGCAGCTTAGGACTAGCGGGCAACACCGGGGAGCTGTTTTTT	CASSLGLAGNTGELFF
medium-sized	.	TRBV2	TRBJ1-2	TGTGCCAGCAGCCCGCCAGCCCTTGAGACAGGAGGCTACACCTTC	CASSPPALETGGYTF
medium-sized	.	TRBV6-6	TRBJ1-2	TGTGCCAGCAGTTCCGGGACTTCGGCTAACTATGGCTACACCTTC	CASSSGTSANYGYTF
medium-sized	.	TRBV29-1	TRBJ2-2	TGCAGCGTTCCCTTGGGGACCGGGGAGCTGTTTTTT	CSVPLGTGELFF
.	.	TRBV5-4	TRBJ2-5	TGTGCCAGCAGCCCTCTACCGGCGGAGACCCAGTACTTC	CASSPLPAETQYF
medium-sized	.	TRBV9	TRBJ2-2	TGTGCCAGCAGCGTCAGTGTGAACACCGGGGAGCTGTTTTTT	CASSVSVNTGELFF
many	.	TRBV7-3	TRBJ2-3	TGTGCCAGCAGTCAACCCGAAGGGGCTTTCACAGATACGCAGTATTTT	CASSQPEGAFTDTQYF
medium-sized	.	TRBV7-3	TRBJ2-3	TGTGCCAGCAGTTCAGCTGGGGGGGCCTATACGCAGTATTTT	CASSSAGGAYTQYF
many	TRBD1	TRBV14	TRBJ2-2	TGTGCCAGCAGCCAAGGCGGGACAGGGTGGACCGGGGAGCTGTTTTTT	CASSQGGTGWTGELFF
few	.	TRBV29-1	TRBJ2-1	TGCAGCGCTGTGTTCAAAGACAGATGGGCAACAAATGAGCAGTTCTTC	CSAVFKDRWATNEQFF
many	.	TRBV29-1	TRBJ1-2	TGCAGCGCGGGGGATTACGGGGGCGCGGACTATGGCTACACCTTC	CSAGDYGGADYGYTF
medium-sized	.	TRBV9	TRBJ2-2	TGTGCCAGCAGCGTACAGGGTGGCTCCGGGGAGCTGTTTTTT	CASSVQGGSGELFF
many	TRBD2	TRBV6-6	TRBJ2-2	TGTGCCAGCACCTCGGGGGGTCCCGGGGAGCTGTTTTTT	CASTSGGPGELFF
few	TRBD1	TRBV15	TRBJ2-2	TGTGCCACCAGCAGAGTAGGGACAGCTTTTAGTCCCGGGGAGCTGTTTTTT	CATSRVGTAFSPGELFF
many	.	TRBV3-1	TRBJ1-1	TGTGCCAGCAGCCAAGATGCGGCAGGGCCCCACTTGGGAGCTTTCTTT	CASSQDAAGPHLGAFF
medium-sized	.	TRBV21-1	TRBJ1-2	TGTGCCAGCAGCAAGATATCCCTGGTTCTTAAGATGGGCTACACCTTC	CASSKISLVLKMGYTF
many	.	TRBV12-3/TRBV12-4	TRBJ1-6	TGTGCCAGCAGTATAGCCCCGGGTATCATACAGGAGAATTCACCCCTCCACTTT	CASSIAPGIIQENSPLHF